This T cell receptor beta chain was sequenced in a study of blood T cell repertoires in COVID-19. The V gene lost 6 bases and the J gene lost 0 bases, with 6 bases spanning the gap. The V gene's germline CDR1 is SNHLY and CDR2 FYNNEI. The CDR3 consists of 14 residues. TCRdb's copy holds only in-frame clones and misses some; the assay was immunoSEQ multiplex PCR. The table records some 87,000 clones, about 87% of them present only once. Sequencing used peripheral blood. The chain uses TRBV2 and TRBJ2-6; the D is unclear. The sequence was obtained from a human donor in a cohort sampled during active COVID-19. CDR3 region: CASSPNSGANVLTF. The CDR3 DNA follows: TGTGCCAGCAGCCCAAACTCTGGGGCCAACGTCCTGACTTTC.